Each of the 27 T cell receptor beta chains below was sequenced from the same sample in a study of blood T cell repertoires in COVID-19. Some clones are missing from TCRdb's copy, which holds only in-frame ones; the method was immunoSEQ multiplex PCR. This sample yields some 150,000 clones, of which roughly 89% are seen a single time; just under 3% belongs to the top ten. The specimen sequenced was peripheral blood. The receptors stem from a man in his 60s with active or convalescent COVID-19.

This clone was recorded once. This rearrangement joins TRBV28 to TRBJ1-3; D not certain. The V and J ends lost 9 bases and 4 bases respectively, with 10 bases between them. The CDR3 loop spans 12 amino acids. The V gene's germline CDR1 is MDHEN and CDR2 SYDVKM. The CDR3 loop is CASQSQGNTIYF. Written as DNA, the CDR3 is TGTGCCAGTCAATCACAGGGAAACACCATATATTTT.

The chain employs TRBV7-2 and TRBJ1-4, with D perhaps matching TRBD1 (6 bases). V was shortened by 8 bases and J by 0 bases, with 13 bases between the two germline ends. The CDR3 runs 15 residues. The germline V gene has CDR1 SGHTA and CDR2 FQGNSA. CDR3 region: CASRQGYSTNEKLFF. CDR3 sequence (DNA): TGTGCCAGCCGCCAGGGGTATTCAACTAATGAAAAACTGTTTTTT.

The chain combines TRBV9 with TRBJ2-3; 16 bases fit TRBD2. Germline values: CDR1 SGDLS, CDR2 YYNGEE. The trim removed 4 bases at V and 5 bases at J, leaving 13 bases unmatched. CDR3 length: 19 amino acids. This chain's CDR3 is CASSLTSGTSGRAGDTQYF. The CDR3 DNA follows: TGTGCCAGCAGCCTCACCTCCGGGACTAGCGGGAGGGCGGGAGATACGCAGTATTTT.

This clone was observed a handful of times. The J gene is TRBJ1-6, the V gene TRBV28; D may be TRBD1 (5 bases). Germline CDR1 is MDHEN and CDR2 is SYDVKM. V lost 6 bases, J lost 10 bases, and 22 bases lay in between. The CDR3 sequence is 16 residues long. CDR3 DNA sequence: TGTGCCAGCAGCAACATACACAGGACTACTGGGTCACCCCTCCACTTT. This gives the protein CASSNIHRTTGSPLHF.

The chain is built from TRBV19 and TRBJ2-7; 7 nucleotides agree with TRBD2. With V trimmed by 7 bases and J by 5 bases, 17 bases remained unmatched. The CDR3 covers 16 residues. CDR1 is LNHDA and CDR2 is SQIVND in the germline V gene (reference sequence). The CDR3 DNA follows: TGTGCCAGTACCGCTAGGCCCGCAGGGAGGGTCCACGAGCAGTACTTC. Protein: CASTARPAGRVHEQYF.

The chain uses TRBV19 and TRBJ2-2; 8 nucleotides match TRBD2. CDR3 length: 15 amino acids. CDR1 is LNHDA and CDR2 is SQIVND in the germline V gene (reference sequence). Trimming removed 4 bases from V and 6 bases from J; junction bases left unmatched: 7. The CDR3 region has the DNA TGTGCCAGTAGTAGCCTGCGGGGGGACGCCGGGGAGCTGTTTTTT. This translates into CASSSLRGDAGELFF.

The count of this clone is one. V is TRBV6-5 and J is TRBJ2-7; D is uncertain. This CDR3 spans 13 amino acids. Deletions cut 9 bases from V and 2 bases from J, with 14 bases between. Per germline, CDR1 MNHEY and CDR2 SVGAGI. The CDR3 protein is CASGRLGPYEQYF. DNA of the CDR3: TGTGCCAGTGGGCGTCTCGGCCCCTACGAGCAGTACTTC.

The V gene is TRBV24-1, the J gene TRBJ2-1; 7 bases match TRBD1. CDR1 KGHDR and CDR2 SFDVKD come from the germline V gene. The ends lost 9 bases at V and 8 bases at J; junction bases unmatched: 6. This CDR3 has 12 amino acids. CDR3 sequence: CATQGVGDEQFF. CDR3 in DNA: TGTGCCACCCAGGGGGTCGGCGATGAGCAGTTCTTC.

V is TRBV5-1 and J is TRBJ2-3; the match to TRBD2 covers 8 bases. The CDR3 extends over 15 amino acids. CDR1 and CDR2 from the germline V gene are SGHRS and YFSETQ. Trimming removed 0 bases from V and 4 bases from J; junction bases left unmatched: 4. The CDR3 DNA reads as TGCGCCAGCAGCTTGGCTAGCGGGCTGCCAGATACGCAGTATTTT. Its protein product is CASSLASGLPDTQYF.

This chain connects TRBV4-2 to TRBJ2-7; 7 nucleotides align to TRBD2. The germline CDR1 and CDR2 sequences are LGHNA and YNFKEQ. J gave up 0 bases and V 1 base, and 9 bases lay outside the gene matches. The CDR3 extends over 17 amino acids. CDR3 residues: CASSQGGSAGSSYEQYF. Written as DNA, the CDR3 is TGTGCCAGCAGCCAAGGGGGGTCAGCGGGGAGCTCCTACGAGCAGTACTTC.

The chain combines TRBV3-1 (or the pseudogene TRBV3-2) with TRBJ2-2; TRBD2 matches at 8 bases. Unmatched junction bases numbered 3, after V lost 4 bases and J lost 2 bases. The germline CDR1 and CDR2 sequences are LGHDT and YNNKEL (reference sequence). The CDR3 length is 15 residues. The CDR3 loop is CASSPGGANTGELFF. The CDR3 nucleotides read TGTGCCAGCAGCCCCGGGGGGGCTAACACCGGGGAGCTGTTTTTT.

This chain uses TRBV27 with TRBJ2-7, with TRBD1 matching 8 bases. The CDR3 extends over 15 amino acids. The ends lost 5 bases at V and 6 bases at J; junction bases unmatched: 12. In germline, CDR1 is MNHEY, CDR2 SMNVEV (reference sequence). The CDR3 reads CASSPGALQGGEQYF. The CDR3 nucleotides read TGTGCCAGCAGTCCCGGGGCCCTACAGGGGGGCGAGCAGTACTTC.

The chain employs TRBV3-1 (or the pseudogene TRBV3-2) and TRBJ1-4, with 8 positions matching TRBD1. Germline V gene sequence: CDR1 LGHDT, CDR2 YNNKEL (reference sequence). Unmatched junction bases numbered 6, after V lost 4 bases and J lost 8 bases. CDR3 size: 14 residues. CDR3 sequence reads: CASSRQGMDEKLFF. DNA of the CDR3: TGTGCCAGCAGCCGACAGGGGATGGACGAAAAACTGTTTTTT.

The gene calls are TRBV7-2 and TRBJ2-2, with 10 bases lining up with TRBD2. Germline CDR1 is SGHTA and CDR2 is FQGNSA. CDR3 length: 16 residues. V gave up 2 bases and J gave up 6 bases; unmatched junction bases: 6. The CDR3 coding sequence is TGTGCCAGCAGCTTACGCTCTAGCGGGAGTCCCGGGGAGCTGTTTTTT. Residues: CASSLRSSGSPGELFF.

The rearrangement uses TRBV15 and TRBJ1-1, with a possible D match to TRBD1 (6 bases). Germline-derived CDR1 and CDR2 are LNHNV and YYDKDF (reference sequence). V lost 0 bases, J lost 10 bases, and 15 bases lay in between. The CDR3 consists of 14 residues. CDR3 DNA sequence: TGTGCCACCAGCAGAGATCTGGGGGCTGAGGTAGCTTTCTTT. As protein: CATSRDLGAEVAFF.

V and J are TRBV9 and TRBJ2-2; TRBD1 matches at 8 bases. CDR1 and CDR2 from the germline V gene are SGDLS and YYNGEE. J was trimmed by 4 bases and V by 3 bases; bases with no gene match: 5. The CDR3 loop spans 15 amino acids. The CDR3 here is CASSADRAGTGELFF. The DNA for the CDR3 is TGTGCCAGCAGCGCGGACAGGGCGGGCACCGGGGAGCTGTTTTTT.

This sequence joins TRBV19 and TRBJ2-2; the D is unclear. The CDR3 spans 14 residues. CDR1 is LNHDA and CDR2 is SQIVND in the germline V gene (reference sequence). Trimming stripped 7 bases from V and 1 base from J, with 10 bases between. CDR3 bases: TGTGCCAGTACTTCACTTAGGAACACCGGGGAGCTGTTTTTT. Its protein is CASTSLRNTGELFF.

The chain links TRBV6-1 to TRBJ1-2; 7 bases fit TRBD1. V trimming: 3 bases; J trimming: 8 bases; junction bases outside the gene matches: 0. There are 11 residues in the CDR3. Germline V gives CDR1 MNHNS, CDR2 SASEGT. This chain's CDR3 is CASSEDRGYTF. The CDR3 DNA reads as TGTGCCAGCAGTGAGGACAGGGGCTACACCTTC.

The V gene is TRBV4-2, the J gene TRBJ1-6; D unresolved. Germline CDR1 is LGHNA and CDR2 is YNFKEQ. The CDR3 spans 13 residues. Trimming removed 4 bases from V and 10 bases from J, with 11 bases in between. DNA of the CDR3: TGTGCCAGCAGCCGAAAGCCCGAATCACCCCTCCACTTT. It specifies CASSRKPESPLHF.

This clone appeared once. This rearrangement joins TRBV4-3 to TRBJ2-1, with 7 bases lining up with TRBD2. V shed 0 bases and J 1 base; nucleotides not matched to a gene: 6. CDR1 LGHNA and CDR2 YSLEER come from the germline V gene. The CDR3 consists of 17 residues. In DNA form, the CDR3 reads TGCGCCAGCAGCCAAGAGGGCGGGAGAAATTCCTACAATGAGCAGTTCTTC. Its translation is CASSQEGGRNSYNEQFF.

The rearrangement uses TRBV5-1 and TRBJ1-6, with D perhaps TRBD1 (5 bases). Between the trimmed V and J ends, which lost 0 bases and 1 base, there was a span of 14 bases. There are 18 residues in the CDR3. Germline-derived CDR1 and CDR2 are SGHRS and YFSETQ. The CDR3, as DNA: TGCGCCAGCAGCTTGGAAGGCGGGGCAGGGTCCTATAATTCACCCCTCCACTTT. Residues: CASSLEGGAGSYNSPLHF.

This clone was recorded only once. The chain employs TRBV7-2 and TRBJ1-4; 10 nucleotides agree with TRBD1. From germline, CDR1 is SGHTA and CDR2 FQGNSA. The CDR3 spans 15 residues. Unmatched junction bases numbered 4, after V lost 7 bases and J lost 2 bases. Written as DNA, the CDR3 is TGTGCCAGCACCAGACAGGGGGCTACTAATGAAAAACTGTTTTTT. Protein sequence: CASTRQGATNEKLFF.

The chain is built from TRBV9 and TRBJ1-2; unclear D gene. In germline, CDR1 is SGDLS, CDR2 YYNGEE. This CDR3 comprises 15 residues. V lost 4 bases and J 4 bases, leaving 17 bases between the germline ends. The CDR3 protein is CASSPSAGSFYGYTF. The CDR3 DNA is TGTGCCAGCAGCCCCAGTGCGGGGTCCTTCTATGGCTACACCTTC.

This clone was observed a single time. This chain uses TRBV5-4 with TRBJ1-2; 8 bases are shared with TRBD1. The CDR3 has 18 amino acids. V shed 0 bases, J shed 7 bases, and the junction held 17 bases outside the gene matches. CDR1 and CDR2 (germline): SGHNT, YYREEE (reference sequence). This CDR3 is CASSLATSGGAGAGGYTF. The CDR3 DNA reads TGTGCCAGCAGCTTGGCCACATCAGGGGGCGCGGGAGCGGGTGGCTACACCTTC.

The V and J genes are TRBV30 and TRBJ1-6; weak D call: TRBD1 (6 bases). This CDR3 has 14 residues. Germline-derived CDR1 and CDR2 are GTSNPN and SVGIG (reference sequence). V lost 0 bases, J lost 11 bases, and 14 bases lay in between. In DNA form, the CDR3 reads TGTGCCTGGAGTGTACTTACAGGGAGGGCACCCCTCCACTTT. It translates to CAWSVLTGRAPLHF. Full variable domain (rest looked up from reference TRBV30 and TRBJ1-6): SQTIHQWPATLVQPVGSPLSLECTVEGTSNPNLYWYRQAAGRGLQLLFYSVGIGQISSEVPQNLSASRPQDRQFILSSKKLLLSDSGFYLCAWSVLTGRAPLHFGNGTRLTVT.

The gene calls are TRBV6-4 and TRBJ1-1, with TRBD1 identical over 7 bases. The junction had 5 bases not matched to a gene; V was cut back by 6 bases and J by 1 base. The CDR3 extends over 14 amino acids. Germline CDR1 MRHNA, CDR2 SNTAGT. For the CDR3, the DNA is TGTGCCAGCAGGGGGGACAGCAAGAACACTGAAGCTTTCTTT. Amino acids: CASRGDSKNTEAFF.

The rearrangement links TRBV2 to TRBJ1-5; no clear D gene. V was pared by 3 bases and J by 6 bases, with 12 bases between. The length of the CDR3 is 14 residues. Per the germline V gene, CDR1 is SNHLY and CDR2 is FYNNEI. The CDR3 nucleotides are TGTGCCAGCAGTGAGGGGAGTAGAGGTCAGCCCCAGCATTTT. Encoded protein: CASSEGSRGQPQHF.